The rows below give T cell receptor beta chains drawn from one sample of a study of Ad26.COV2.S vaccination and SARS-CoV-2 variants. TCRdb's table, derived via immunoSEQ multiplex PCR, lists solely in-frame clones and lacks some. The table records 300,000 to 350,000 clones, 86% of them present only once. This sample comprised peripheral blood, obtained in a trial of Ad26.COV2.S vaccine versus placebo. These receptors all stem from a person aged 18-65 years who received the Ad26.COV2.S COVID-19 vaccine or a placebo. Each CDR3 is given with its conserved first and last residue. The D gene is left open where the match is weak. Not all rows give a size; the values are once, few, many and, for expanded clones, a class.

j_gene,d_gene,abundance,v_gene,CDR3aa,CDR3nt
TRBJ1-5,NA,many,TRBV29-1,CSVEVGGNQPQHF,TGCAGCGTTGAAGTTGGTGGAAATCAGCCCCAGCATTTT
TRBJ1-5,NA,NA,TRBV2,CASSRTDPNQPQHF,TGTGCCAGCAGCCGGACGGACCCCAATCAGCCCCAGCATTTT
TRBJ2-2,NA,once,TRBV7-2,CASSPRRYANTGELFF,TGTGCCAGCAGCCCCCGACGGTACGCGAACACCGGGGAGCTGTTTTTT
TRBJ1-5,NA,many,TRBV7-2,CASSPGAASNQPQHF,TGTGCCAGCAGCCCTGGGGCAGCTAGCAATCAGCCCCAGCATTTT
TRBJ2-7,TRBD1,NA,TRBV7-9,CASSSNELTGGEQYF,TGTGCCAGCAGCTCAAACGAATTAACAGGGGGCGAGCAGTACTTC
TRBJ2-7,NA,NA,TRBV6-2/TRBV6-3,CASSSQGIEQYF,TGTGCCAGCAGTTCACAGGGAATTGAGCAGTACTTC
TRBJ2-1,NA,NA,TRBV5-1,CASSLQTQASNEQFF,TGCGCCAGCAGCTTGCAGACCCAAGCATCCAATGAGCAGTTCTTC
TRBJ1-1,TRBD1,NA,TRBV12-3/TRBV12-4,CASTYGQENWAFF,TGTGCCAGCACCTATGGACAGGAGAATTGGGCTTTCTTT
TRBJ1-5,NA,NA,TRBV23-1,CPSHQPQHF,TGCCCTTCCCATCAGCCCCAGCATTTT
TRBJ2-1,NA,NA,TRBV7-2,CASSLAALGVGEQFF,TGTGCCAGCAGCTTAGCTGCTCTAGGGGTCGGTGAGCAGTTCTTC
TRBJ1-4,NA,NA,TRBV7-2,CASSLGGEKLFF,TGTGCCAGCAGCTTAGGAGGGGAAAAACTGTTTTTT
TRBJ1-6,TRBD1,NA,TRBV28,CASSPGTAYSPLHF,TGTGCCAGCAGTCCTGGGACAGCGTATTCACCCCTCCACTTT
TRBJ2-7,NA,NA,TRBV6-1,CASSEGLHGLPYEQYF,TGTGCCAGCAGTGAAGGTCTACACGGACTACCCTACGAGCAGTACTTC
TRBJ2-1,NA,NA,TRBV2,CASSEGFSYNEQFF,TGTGCCAGCAGCGAGGGATTCTCCTACAATGAGCAGTTCTTC
TRBJ2-3,TRBD2,once,TRBV6-2/TRBV6-3,CASSYGTSGGTDTQYF,TGTGCCAGCAGTTATGGGACTAGCGGGGGCACAGATACGCAGTATTTT
TRBJ2-2,TRBD1,NA,TRBV5-8,CASSSGDRKSTGELFF,TGTGCCAGCAGCTCGGGGGACAGGAAGAGCACCGGGGAGCTGTTTTTT
TRBJ1-1,TRBD1,NA,TRBV5-5,CASSPGRTGMNTEAFF,TGTGCCAGCAGCCCGGGCCGGACAGGGATGAACACTGAAGCTTTCTTT
TRBJ2-1,TRBD2,NA,TRBV6-1,CASSGLAGRSYNEQFF,TGTGCCAGCAGTGGACTAGCGGGGCGATCATACAATGAGCAGTTCTTC
TRBJ2-6,NA,NA,TRBV4-1,CASSQVGAGANVLTF,TGCGCCAGCAGCCAAGTTGGGGCTGGGGCCAACGTCCTGACTTTC
TRBJ2-1,NA,NA,TRBV29-1,CSVWGLDNEQFF,TGCAGCGTTTGGGGCCTAGACAATGAGCAGTTCTTC
TRBJ1-1,TRBD1,NA,TRBV6-5,CASRKTGKGTEAFF,TGTGCCAGCAGGAAGACAGGGAAGGGCACTGAAGCTTTCTTT
TRBJ2-7,NA,NA,TRBV4-1,CASRGGQSSYEQYF,TGCGCCAGCAGAGGGGGGCAGAGCTCCTACGAGCAGTACTTC
TRBJ1-2,NA,NA,TRBV7-9,CASSLAGAEGYTF,TGTGCCAGCAGCTTAGCTGGGGCGGAGGGCTACACCTTC
TRBJ1-1,NA,NA,TRBV3-1/TRBV3-2,CASSQTTGTFF,TGTGCCAGCAGCCAGACAACAGGGACTTTCTTT
TRBJ1-3,NA,NA,TRBV9,CASSAEANGNTIYF,TGTGCCAGCAGCGCCGAGGCAAACGGAAACACCATATATTTT
TRBJ1-5,NA,NA,TRBV2,CASSDRDSNQPQHF,TGTGCCAGCAGTGACAGGGACAGCAATCAGCCCCAGCATTTT
TRBJ1-2,TRBD1,NA,TRBV28,CASSRGQGIVYGYTF,TGTGCCAGCAGCAGGGGACAGGGGATTGTATATGGCTACACCTTC
TRBJ1-4,NA,NA,TRBV28,CASRQGEKLFF,TGTGCCAGCAGACAGGGAGAAAAACTGTTTTTT